The 12 T cell receptor beta chains given below trace back to one sample, sequenced in a study of kidney transplant recipient with SARS-CoV-2 infection. TCRdb reprocessed the reads with MiXCR, giving one entry per CDR3 protein. The sample lists approximately 250,000 distinct CDR3 sequences, under 30% occurring once. Sequenced here: a blood sample, sampled at baseline and on day 111 from a kidney transplant recipient. Every receptor here comes from a male patient aged 30 to 39 who had COVID-19 and was a kidney transplant recipient. Some T cells may trace back to the graft donor.

This clonotype was counted a few times. This chain uses TRBV2 with TRBJ2-2; D tentatively reads TRBD1 or TRBD2 (5 bases each). V was pared by 2 bases and J by 3 bases, with 13 bases between. The germline gives CDR1 SNHLY, CDR2 FYNNEI. The CDR3 is 16 residues long. CDR3 bases: TGTGCCAGCAGTGAAAGTCCTAGCAGGGACACCGGGGAGCTGTTTTTT. As protein: CASSESPSRDTGELFF.

Ten or more counts support this clonotype. The chain joins TRBV11-2 to TRBJ2-1, with 11 bases lining up with TRBD2. CDR1 and CDR2 from the germline V gene are SGHAT and FQNNGV. With V trimmed by 5 bases and J by 9 bases, 9 bases remained unmatched. The CDR3 is 15 residues long. CDR3 loop: CASSPDIAGGVEQFF. The CDR3 nucleotides are TGTGCCAGCAGCCCAGACATAGCGGGAGGGGTTGAGCAGTTCTTC. Combining the CDR3 with reference TRBV11-2 and TRBJ2-1 gives the whole variable domain EAGVAQSPRYKIIEKRQSVAFWCNPISGHATLYWYQQILGQGPKLLIQFQNNGVVDDSQLPKDRFSAERLKGVDSTLKIQPAKLEDSAVYLCASSPDIAGGVEQFFGPGTRLTVL.

This clonotype has at least ten counts. This chain uses TRBV9 with TRBJ1-5; maybe TRBD1 (5 bases). V was pared by 6 bases and J by 6 bases, with 13 bases between. CDR3 length: 13 amino acids. Germline loops: CDR1 SGDLS, CDR2 YYNGEE. The CDR3 DNA reads TGTGCCAGCAATCGACACGGGGGTCAGCCCCAGCATTTT. As protein: CASNRHGGQPQHF.

This clonotype was observed many times. The chain carries TRBV12-2 and TRBJ1-2. TRBV12-2 is a known pseudogene. This CDR3 has 17 amino acids. The CDR3 region has the DNA TGTGCAAGTCGCAATCAGCCGACTCCACGAAAGACCTATAGCTACACCTTC. It specifies CASRNQPTPRKTYSYTF.

The sample holds many counts of this clonotype. This chain joins TRBV4-2 and TRBJ2-6; 12 nucleotides match TRBD2. The CDR3 consists of 18 residues. Germline trimming cut 2 bases from V and 0 bases from J; bases unmatched to any gene: 2. Looked up from germline, CDR1 is LGHNA and CDR2 is YNFKEQ. DNA for the CDR3: TGTGCCAGCAGCCAACGACTAGCGGGGGTCTCTGGGGCCAACGTCCTGACTTTC. This encodes CASSQRLAGVSGANVLTF.

This clonotype was counted only a few times. J is TRBJ1-2 and V is TRBV15, with no clear D. The V gene lost 5 bases and the J gene lost 4 bases, with 23 bases spanning the gap. CDR1 LNHNV and CDR2 YYDKDF come from the germline V gene (reference sequence). This CDR3 spans 17 amino acids. CDR3 amino acids: CATSQISRCGKTYGYTF. The CDR3 DNA is TGTGCCACCAGCCAAATTTCAAGGTGTGGAAAGACCTATGGCTACACCTTC.

This clonotype was counted ten times or more. The rearrangement joins TRBV8-2 to TRBJ2-6. TRBV8-2 is a recognized pseudogene. This CDR3 is 17 amino acids long. The CDR3 DNA sequence: TGTGGCACCTGGACCAGGATAACACAAAGTCGGGCCAACGTCCTGACTTTC. Amino acid sequence: CGTWTRITQSRANVLTF.

The chain carries TRBV3-1 and TRBJ2-1; perhaps TRBD2 as D (5 bases). The CDR3 covers 16 residues. The germline V and J ends were trimmed by 0 bases and 4 bases, with 13 bases remaining between them. Germline V gives CDR1 LGHDT, CDR2 YNNKEL (reference sequence). The CDR3 region is CASSQDSLALYNEQFF. DNA of the CDR3: TGTGCCAGCAGCCAAGATTCATTAGCGTTATACAATGAGCAGTTCTTC.

In this sample, this clonotype turned up many times. The J gene is TRBJ1-2, the V gene TRBV28, with D tentatively TRBD1 (5 bases). This CDR3 has 13 residues. Trimming stripped 10 bases from V and 2 bases from J, with 14 bases between. Per the germline V gene, CDR1 is MDHEN and CDR2 is SYDVKM. The CDR3 nucleotides are TGTGCCATCCTGACAGCAGACAACTATGGCTACACCTTC. It codes for CAILTADNYGYTF.

This clonotype was recorded at least ten times. Germline is not matched at one junction end, which may reflect a read error. The gene calls are TRBV18 and TRBJ2-7; 9 positions agree with TRBD1. CDR1 and CDR2 (germline): KGHSH, LQKENI. The CDR3 is 16 amino acids. The CDR3 nucleotides read TGTGCCAGCTCTCCACAGGGGGCCTCGCGGGGAGGCGAGCAGTACTTC. Translation: CASSPQGASRGGEQYF.

In regard to this clonotype: A much larger clone is a single base away; this may be a read error. The chain is built from TRBV4-1 and TRBJ1-1; D not certain. The CDR3 spans 16 residues. Germline assignment: CDR1 MGHRA and CDR2 YSYEKL. The CDR3 protein is CASSQRIVQQTPEAFF. CDR3 coding DNA: TGCGCCAGCAGCCAAAGGATAGTCCAGCAGACCCCTGAGGCTTTCTTT.

With respect to this clonotype: The junction shows a germline mismatch at one end, possibly a read error. The V gene is TRBV19, the J gene TRBJ1-1; D is uncertain. The CDR3 runs 13 residues. From germline, CDR1 is LNHDA and CDR2 SQIVND (reference sequence). The CDR3 DNA reads as TGTGCCAGTAGTAACCTGGGGAACACTAAAGCTTTCTTT. This sequence encodes CASSNLGNTKAFF.